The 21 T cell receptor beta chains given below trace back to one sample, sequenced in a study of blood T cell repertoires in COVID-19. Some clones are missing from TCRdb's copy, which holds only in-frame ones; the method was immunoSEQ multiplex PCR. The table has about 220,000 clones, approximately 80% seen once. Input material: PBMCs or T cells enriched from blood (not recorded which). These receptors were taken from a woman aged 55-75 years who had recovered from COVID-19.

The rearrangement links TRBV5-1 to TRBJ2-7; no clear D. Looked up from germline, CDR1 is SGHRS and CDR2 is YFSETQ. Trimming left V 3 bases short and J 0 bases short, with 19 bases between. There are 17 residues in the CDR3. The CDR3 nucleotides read TGCGCCAGCAGCTCGATCGGTCGGCAGGCGAGCTCCTACGAGCAGTACTTC. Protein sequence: CASSSIGRQASSYEQYF.

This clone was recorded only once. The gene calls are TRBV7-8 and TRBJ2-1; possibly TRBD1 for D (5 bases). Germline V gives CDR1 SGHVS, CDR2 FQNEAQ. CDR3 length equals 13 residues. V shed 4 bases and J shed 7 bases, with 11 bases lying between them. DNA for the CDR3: TGTGCCAGCAGCTACCCGACAGTGAATGAGCAGTTCTTC. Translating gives CASSYPTVNEQFF.

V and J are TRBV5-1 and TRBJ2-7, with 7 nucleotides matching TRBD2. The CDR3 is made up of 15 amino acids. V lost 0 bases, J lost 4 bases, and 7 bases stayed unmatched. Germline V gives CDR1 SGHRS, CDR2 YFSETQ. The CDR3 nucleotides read TGCGCCAGCAGCTTGGTGGCGGGAGTGAGGTACGAGCAGTACTTC. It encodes CASSLVAGVRYEQYF.

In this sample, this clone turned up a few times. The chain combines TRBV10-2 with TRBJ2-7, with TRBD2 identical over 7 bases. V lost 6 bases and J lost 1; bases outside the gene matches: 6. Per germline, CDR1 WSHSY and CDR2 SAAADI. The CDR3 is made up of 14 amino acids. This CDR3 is CASSETSVSYEQYF. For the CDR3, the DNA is TGCGCCAGCAGCGAAACTAGCGTGTCCTACGAGCAGTACTTC.

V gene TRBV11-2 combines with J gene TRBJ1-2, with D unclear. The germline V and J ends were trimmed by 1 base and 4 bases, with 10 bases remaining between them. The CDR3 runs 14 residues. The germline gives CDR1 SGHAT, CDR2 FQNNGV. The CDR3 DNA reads TGTGCCAGCAGCTTAGGGAGACTGAGCTATGGCTACACCTTC. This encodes CASSLGRLSYGYTF. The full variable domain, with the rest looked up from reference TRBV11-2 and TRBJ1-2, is EAGVAQSPRYKIIEKRQSVAFWCNPISGHATLYWYQQILGQGPKLLIQFQNNGVVDDSQLPKDRFSAERLKGVDSTLKIQPAKLEDSAVYLCASSLGRLSYGYTFGSGTRLTVV.

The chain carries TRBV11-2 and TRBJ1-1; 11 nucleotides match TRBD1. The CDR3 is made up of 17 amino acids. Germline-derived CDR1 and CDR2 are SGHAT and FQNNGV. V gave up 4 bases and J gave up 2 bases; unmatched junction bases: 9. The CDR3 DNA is TGTGCCAGCAGCTCAGCAAGGACAGGGGGCGTAAACACTGAAGCTTTCTTT. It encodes CASSSARTGGVNTEAFF.

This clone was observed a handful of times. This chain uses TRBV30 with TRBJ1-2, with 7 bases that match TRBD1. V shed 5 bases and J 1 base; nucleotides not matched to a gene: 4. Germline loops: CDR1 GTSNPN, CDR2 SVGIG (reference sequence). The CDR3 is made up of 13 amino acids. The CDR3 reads CAWGQADNYGYTF. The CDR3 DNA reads TGTGCCTGGGGACAGGCCGATAACTATGGCTACACCTTC.

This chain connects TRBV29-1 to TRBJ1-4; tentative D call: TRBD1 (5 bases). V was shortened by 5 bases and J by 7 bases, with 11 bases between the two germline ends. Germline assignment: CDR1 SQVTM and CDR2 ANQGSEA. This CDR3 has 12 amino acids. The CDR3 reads CSVTRDSEKLFF. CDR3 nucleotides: TGCAGCGTTACCAGGGATTCTGAAAAACTGTTTTTT.

Here the CDR3 reads CASSLTGNQPQHF. In DNA, the CDR3 is TGTGCCAGCAGCTTGACAGGGAATCAGCCCCAGCATTTT. The chain couples TRBV13 to TRBJ1-5; 7 nucleotides line up with TRBD1. CDR3 length: 13 amino acids. Germline V gene lookup returns CDR1 PRHDT and CDR2 FYEKMQ (reference sequence). With V trimmed by 3 bases and J by 4 bases, 0 bases remained unmatched.

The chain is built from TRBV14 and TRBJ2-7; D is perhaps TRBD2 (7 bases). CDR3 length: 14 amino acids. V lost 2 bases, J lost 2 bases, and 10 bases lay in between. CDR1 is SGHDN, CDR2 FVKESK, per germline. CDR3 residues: CASSQREGAYEQYF. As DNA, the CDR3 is TGTGCCAGCAGCCAAAGGGAGGGGGCCTACGAGCAGTACTTC.

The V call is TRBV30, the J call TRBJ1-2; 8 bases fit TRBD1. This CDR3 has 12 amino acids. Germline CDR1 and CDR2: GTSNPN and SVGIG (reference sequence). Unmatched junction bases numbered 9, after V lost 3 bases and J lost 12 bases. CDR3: CAWSDTGGSNTF. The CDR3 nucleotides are TGTGCCTGGAGCGATACAGGGGGTTCCAACACCTTC.

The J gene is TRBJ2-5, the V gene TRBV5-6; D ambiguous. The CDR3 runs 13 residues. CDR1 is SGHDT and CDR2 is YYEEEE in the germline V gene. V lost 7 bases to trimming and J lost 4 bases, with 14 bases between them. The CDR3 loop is CASLKWAGETQYF. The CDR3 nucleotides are TGTGCCAGCTTGAAGTGGGCCGGAGAGACCCAGTACTTC.

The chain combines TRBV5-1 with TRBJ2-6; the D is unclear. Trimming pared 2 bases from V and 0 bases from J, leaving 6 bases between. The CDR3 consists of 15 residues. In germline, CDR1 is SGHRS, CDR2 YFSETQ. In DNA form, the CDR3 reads TGCGCCAGCAGCTTTACAGCCTCTGGGGCCAACGTCCTGACTTTC. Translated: CASSFTASGANVLTF.

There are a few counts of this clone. The CDR3 DNA is TGTGCCAGCAGCAAAGGCGGATATCGGGGCACTGAAGCTTTCTTT. It yields the protein CASSKGGYRGTEAFF. The V gene is TRBV9, the J gene TRBJ1-1; D unclear. There are 15 residues in the CDR3. Germline assignment: CDR1 SGDLS and CDR2 YYNGEE. V lost 4 bases and J 4 bases, leaving 17 bases between the germline ends.

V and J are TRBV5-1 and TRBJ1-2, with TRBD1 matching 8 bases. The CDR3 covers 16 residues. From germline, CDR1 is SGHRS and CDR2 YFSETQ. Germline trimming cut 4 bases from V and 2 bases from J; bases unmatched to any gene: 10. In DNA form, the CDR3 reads TGCGCCAGCAGCCCTAGGGGTGCAGGGGGCAACTATGGCTACACCTTC. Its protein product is CASSPRGAGGNYGYTF. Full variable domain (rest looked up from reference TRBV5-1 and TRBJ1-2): KAGVTQTPRYLIKTRGQQVTLSCSPISGHRSVSWYQQTPGQGLQFLFEYFSETQRNKGNFPGRFSGRQFSNSRSEMNVSTLELGDSALYLCASSPRGAGGNYGYTFGSGTRLTVV.

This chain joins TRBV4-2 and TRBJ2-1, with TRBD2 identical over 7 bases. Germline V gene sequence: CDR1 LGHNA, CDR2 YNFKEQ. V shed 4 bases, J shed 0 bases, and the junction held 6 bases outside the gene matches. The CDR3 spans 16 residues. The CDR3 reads CASSPGAGSSYNEQFF. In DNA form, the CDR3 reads TGTGCCAGCAGCCCAGGAGCGGGGAGCTCCTACAATGAGCAGTTCTTC.

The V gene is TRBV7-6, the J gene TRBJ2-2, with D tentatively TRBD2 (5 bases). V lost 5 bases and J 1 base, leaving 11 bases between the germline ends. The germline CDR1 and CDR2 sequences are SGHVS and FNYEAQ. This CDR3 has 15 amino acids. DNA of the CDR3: TGTGCCAGCAGCCCCCGCGGAGGGAACACCGGGGAGCTGTTTTTT. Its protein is CASSPRGGNTGELFF.

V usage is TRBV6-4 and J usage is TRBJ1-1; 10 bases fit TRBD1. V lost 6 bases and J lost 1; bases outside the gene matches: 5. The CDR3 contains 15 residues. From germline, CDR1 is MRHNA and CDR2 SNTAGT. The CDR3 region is CASRRQGAENTEAFF. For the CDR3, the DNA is TGTGCCAGCAGACGACAGGGGGCAGAGAACACTGAAGCTTTCTTT.

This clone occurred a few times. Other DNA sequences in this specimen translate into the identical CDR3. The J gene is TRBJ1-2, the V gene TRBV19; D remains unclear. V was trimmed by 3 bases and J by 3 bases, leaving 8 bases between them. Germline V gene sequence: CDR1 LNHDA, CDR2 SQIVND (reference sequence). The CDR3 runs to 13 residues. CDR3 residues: CASSMAADYGYTF. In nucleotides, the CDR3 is TGTGCCAGTAGTATGGCGGCGGACTATGGCTACACCTTC.

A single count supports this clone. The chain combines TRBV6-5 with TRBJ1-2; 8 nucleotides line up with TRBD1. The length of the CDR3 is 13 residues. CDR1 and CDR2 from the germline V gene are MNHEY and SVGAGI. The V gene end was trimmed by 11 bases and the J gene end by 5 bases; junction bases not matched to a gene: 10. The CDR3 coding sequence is TGTGCCGCTTTGCAGGGGGCAGGGTATGGCTACACCTTC. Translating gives CAALQGAGYGYTF.

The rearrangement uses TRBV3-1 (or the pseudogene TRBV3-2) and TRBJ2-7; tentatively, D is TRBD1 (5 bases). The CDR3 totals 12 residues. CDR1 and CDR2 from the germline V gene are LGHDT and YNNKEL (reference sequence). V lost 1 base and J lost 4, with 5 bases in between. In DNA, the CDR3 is TGTGCCAGCAGCCAAGGACAGTACGAGCAGTACTTC. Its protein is CASSQGQYEQYF.